The following is a T cell receptor (beta chain) sequence with its context. The sample's time point: persistent/refractory GD, antithyroid drugs over 5 years with positive TRAb. PBMC-extracted RNA yielded the TCR library. The data stem from a study of regulatory T cells in long-lasting Graves disease. Study context: By definition, persistent Graves' disease involved antithyroid drugs for over 5 years alongside positive TSH receptor antibodies.

Library construction for TCR beta used iRepertoire HTBI primers and Arm-PCR of CDR3 regions. TCRdb reprocessed the multiplex PCR reads with MiXCR, giving one entry per CDR3 protein. The table includes about 660,000 distinct CDR3 sequences, around 32% detected once. The sequence derives from a female donor with Graves disease. This specimen consisted of peripheral blood mononuclear cells (PBMCs), obtained when the disease was refractory, from a patient treated with antithyroid drugs.

The CDR3 loop reads CASRNGGLGTGELFF. The DNA for the CDR3 is TGCGCCAGCAGAAACGGGGGGCTTGGCACCGGGGAGCTGTTTTTT. The V call is TRBV5-1, the J call TRBJ2-2, with D possibly being TRBD2 (7 bases). Trimming stripped 5 bases from V and 4 bases from J, with 15 bases between. Germline loops: CDR1 SGHRS, CDR2 YFSETQ. The CDR3 is made up of 15 amino acids.